This T cell receptor (beta chain) was obtained from a study of blood T cell repertoires in COVID-19. Study-wide background: COVID-19 samples, acute and convalescent, were from the United States, Italy and Spain. Sources were T cells, B-cell-depleted T cells, or PBMCs; the material itself was cDNA or gDNA.

Germline CDR1 and CDR2: SGHNT and YYREEE (reference sequence). The CDR3 length is 17 residues. V shed 4 bases and J 2 bases; nucleotides not matched to a gene: 6. Original analysis: Estimation of nucleated cell counts was performed using reference gene primer amplification. Some clones are missing from TCRdb's copy, which holds only in-frame ones; the method was immunoSEQ multiplex PCR. That table is the source of V, J and clone size, and D and trimming were worked out from the DNA. The data show under 95,000 clones, around 80% seen once. This clonotype originated in a woman older than 75 with acute or convalescent COVID-19. The gene calls are TRBV5-4 and TRBJ2-6; 10 positions agree with TRBD1. The sample consisted of peripheral blood. CDR3 coding DNA: TGTGCCAGCAGCGGGACAGGGGCCGGGGCTGGGGCCAACGTCCTGACTTTC. Translated: CASSGTGAGAGANVLTF.